A selection of T cell receptor beta chains follows, all from one sample in a study of blood T cell repertoires in COVID-19. Here immunoSEQ multiplex PCR was the method, and the copy in TCRdb shows in-frame clones only, minus some. The table has about 160,000 clones, 80% to 90% seen once. Sequenced: peripheral blood. The receptors were sampled from an older woman who had recovered from COVID-19. The CDR3 runs from the conserved cysteine through the conserved F or W.

V: TRBV11-2; J: TRBJ1-3; length: 18; CDR3: CASSLALLGLGSGNTIYF
V: TRBV27; J: TRBJ1-2; length: 14; CDR3: CASSLNRLAYGYTF
V: TRBV7-9; J: TRBJ1-6; length: 14; CDR3: CASSRGQGASPLHF
V: TRBV5-8; J: TRBJ2-3; length: 16; CDR3: CASSLGSQGLTDTQYF
V: TRBV28; J: TRBJ1-4; length: 14; CDR3: CASRGTGKNEKLFF
V: TRBV11-2; J: TRBJ2-7; length: 15; CDR3: CASSVVGQGFYEQYF
V: TRBV10-3; J: TRBJ1-3; length: 14; CDR3: CAISERGSGNTIYF
V: TRBV2; J: TRBJ2-4; length: 12; CDR3: CASNPGSNIQYF
V: TRBV29-1; J: TRBJ1-1; length: 14; CDR3: CSVYPGQGVSEAFF
V: TRBV5-1; J: TRBJ2-3; length: 15; CDR3: CASSLEGTGTDTQYF
V: TRBV28; J: TRBJ2-7; length: 14; CDR3: CASREGGKPYEQYF
V: TRBV24-1; J: TRBJ2-6; length: 18; CDR3: CATSDGGGVGTGANVLTF
V: TRBV28; J: TRBJ1-2; length: 12; CDR3: CASNRADGGYTF
V: TRBV5-1; J: TRBJ1-1; length: 15; CDR3: CASSIRPNSNTEAFF
V: TRBV9; J: TRBJ1-3; length: 15; CDR3: CASSVSLTAGNTIYF
V: TRBV28; J: TRBJ2-7; length: 15; CDR3: CASSLTGQGYYEQYF
V: TRBV6-2/TRBV6-3; J: TRBJ1-2; length: 15; CDR3: CASSYRSSSNYGYTF
V: TRBV29-1; J: TRBJ2-5; length: 13; CDR3: CSAPIAGPETQYF
V: TRBV6-5; J: TRBJ1-5; length: 13; CDR3: CASSPDSSGTQHF
V: TRBV3-1/TRBV3-2; J: TRBJ2-2; length: 18; CDR3: CASSRSGSGGRDTGELFF
V: TRBV5-4; J: TRBJ1-1; length: 12; CDR3: CASSGGGTEAFF
V: TRBV11-2; J: TRBJ2-7; length: 14; CDR3: CASSPGSPPYEQYF
V: TRBV28; J: TRBJ1-2; length: 12; CDR3: CATIEGGYGYTF
V: TRBV20-1; J: TRBJ1-4; length: 13; CDR3: CSASGGEYEKLFF
V: TRBV5-1; J: TRBJ2-7; length: 15; CDR3: CASSLASGGPYEQYF
V: TRBV16; J: TRBJ2-1; length: 15; CDR3: CASSQWAGSYNEQFF
V: TRBV6-4; J: TRBJ2-1; length: 14; CDR3: CASSPERGLGEQFF